A single sample is the source of the 5 T cell receptor beta chains below, sequenced in a study of PD-1 blockade in classical Hodgkin lymphoma. All trial patients relapsed after autologous stem cell transplantation. Measured with immunoSEQ multiplex PCR; TCRdb has only the in-frame clones, and not every one. The profile shows about 63,000 clones, more than 70% of them singletons. Sequenced here: peripheral blood mononuclear cells (PBMCs), sampled before the second cycle of nivolumab. All receptors come from a human donor with classical Hodgkin lymphoma.

The genes are TRBV7-9 and TRBJ2-1; TRBD1 matches at 9 bases. CDR3 length: 15 residues. Unmatched junction bases numbered 4, after V lost 5 bases and J lost 2 bases. Germline V gene lookup returns CDR1 SEHNR and CDR2 FQNEAQ (reference sequence). In nucleotides, the CDR3 is TGTGCCAGCAGCCGACAGGGGGGGACCTACAATGAGCAGTTCTTC. This codes for CASSRQGGTYNEQFF.

The sample holds one count of this clone. The chain has TRBV5-1 and TRBJ2-1; maybe TRBD1 (6 bases). Germline CDR1 and CDR2: SGHRS and YFSETQ. With 4 bases removed from V and 8 bases from J, the gap between germline ends came to 10 bases. There are 12 residues in the CDR3. CDR3 DNA: TGCGCCAGCAGCCCCCCAGGGGATGAGCAGTTCTTC. Translating gives CASSPPGDEQFF. Using reference TRBV5-1 and TRBJ2-1 for the parts outside the CDR3, the full variable domain is KAGVTQTPRYLIKTRGQQVTLSCSPISGHRSVSWYQQTPGQGLQFLFEYFSETQRNKGNFPGRFSGRQFSNSRSEMNVSTLELGDSALYLCASSPPGDEQFFGPGTRLTVL.

The V call is TRBV5-1, the J call TRBJ2-5; 11 bases line up with TRBD2. The germline CDR1 and CDR2 sequences are SGHRS and YFSETQ. The CDR3 is 15 amino acids. Trimming cost V 7 bases and J 2 bases; bases outside gene matches: 7. Here the CDR3 DNA reads TGCGCCAGCGGGGCTAGCGGGGGGCCTCAAGAGACCCAGTACTTC. This translates into CASGASGGPQETQYF.

The chain joins TRBV14 to TRBJ1-1; D call uncertain. Germline V gives CDR1 SGHDN, CDR2 FVKESK. The CDR3 length is 12 residues. With 2 bases removed from V and 1 base from J, the gap between germline ends came to 2 bases. The CDR3 loop is CASSQTNTEAFF. Written as DNA, the CDR3 is TGTGCCAGCAGCCAAACGAACACTGAAGCTTTCTTT.

This clone appeared a single time. The J gene is TRBJ2-7, the V gene TRBV5-1, with D tentatively TRBD1 (7 bases). Trimming took off 0 bases at V and 0 bases at J, with 16 bases between the two ends. CDR1 and CDR2 from the germline V gene are SGHRS and YFSETQ. The CDR3 length is 17 residues. The CDR3 sequence is CASSLATGTAGSYEQYF. The CDR3 nucleotides read TGCGCCAGCAGCTTGGCCACCGGGACAGCGGGCTCCTACGAGCAGTACTTC.